These 21 T cell receptor beta chains originate from one sample sequenced in a study of spatial heterogeneity in lung cancer. The time point: sample taken at primary tumor resection. No cell sorting; template was whole RNA from tumor, lung tissue or PBMC. TCRdb processed the 5' RACE reads anew with MiXCR; each CDR3 protein has one entry. The table has 50,000 or so distinct CDR3 sequences, 7.6% seen once. The sample consisted of PBMCs, taken at surgery. These TCRs come from a female donor with early-stage non-small cell lung cancer.

This clonotype came up a few times. V usage is TRBV12-3 or TRBV12-4 and J usage is TRBJ1-6, with a tentative D call TRBD1 (5 bases). The CDR3 extends over 15 amino acids. V was trimmed by 6 bases and J by 10 bases, leaving 19 bases between them. The CDR3 DNA follows: TGTGCCAGCAGCCCAAGGGCAGGGCGGCACTCACCCCTCCACTTT. This codes for CASSPRAGRHSPLHF.

The chain combines TRBV2 with TRBJ2-1, with 7 nucleotides matching TRBD1. V dropped 3 bases and J dropped 7; count of bases not matched to a gene: 3. This CDR3 has 13 residues. Germline assignment: CDR1 SNHLY and CDR2 FYNNEI. The CDR3 nucleotides read TGTGCCAGCAGTGAGGAGACAGGGAATGAGCAGTTCTTC. Its protein product is CASSEETGNEQFF.

This clonotype showed up just a few times. The rearrangement joins TRBV7-2 to TRBJ2-5, with TRBD2 matching over 8 bases. The CDR3 runs to 15 residues. V shed 5 bases, J shed 5 bases, and the junction held 10 bases outside the gene matches. Looked up from germline, CDR1 is SGHTA and CDR2 is FQGNSA. This chain's CDR3 is CASSSSLAGVETQYF. CDR3 DNA: TGTGCCAGCAGCAGCAGCCTAGCGGGCGTGGAGACCCAGTACTTC.

In this sample, this clonotype turned up once. The junction departs from the called germline gene at one end, perhaps through a read error. CDR3 loop: CASSQRAGENPEAFF. As DNA, the CDR3 is TGTGCCAGTAGCCAGAGGGCAGGGGAGAACCCTGAAGCTTTCTTT. The chain couples TRBV19 to TRBJ1-1, with a possible D match to TRBD1 (6 bases). This CDR3 spans 15 amino acids. Germline V CDR1 and CDR2: LNHDA, SQIVND (reference sequence).

This chain connects TRBV5-4 to TRBJ2-3; possible D gene TRBD2, 6 bases. The CDR3 is 16 amino acids. V was pared by 1 base and J by 2 bases, with 14 bases between. The germline V gene has CDR1 SGHNT and CDR2 YYREEE (reference sequence). CDR3 bases: TGTGCCAGCAGCTTGCCGGGACTCCACTCCACAGATACGCAGTATTTT. This translates into CASSLPGLHSTDTQYF.

This clonotype was seen at least ten times. The V call is TRBV7-2, the J call TRBJ2-3; 7 nucleotides agree with TRBD1. The CDR3 spans 14 residues. V was clipped by 5 bases and J by 6 bases; unmatched bases: 8. Germline V gene lookup returns CDR1 SGHTA and CDR2 FQGNSA. The CDR3 coding sequence is TGTGCCAGCAGCCCGGACAGGATGAGGGATACGCAGTATTTT. It specifies CASSPDRMRDTQYF.

The table lists this clonotype with a few counts. The J gene is TRBJ1-2, the V gene TRBV18, with D possibly TRBD1 on 6 matching bases. The CDR3 length is 16 residues. V was cut by 5 bases and J by 0 bases, with 16 bases left in between. Per germline, CDR1 KGHSH and CDR2 LQKENI. CDR3 residues: CASSAGTRTSNYGYTF. The CDR3, as DNA: TGTGCCAGCTCAGCCGGGACACGGACCTCTAACTATGGCTACACCTTC.

This clonotype showed up many times. The CDR3: CASSPSLAEDTQYF. The CDR3 bases are TGCGCCAGCAGCCCGTCATTAGCGGAAGATACGCAGTATTTT. J is TRBJ2-3 and V is TRBV4-3; D possibly corresponds to TRBD2 (6 bases). Germline-derived CDR1 and CDR2 are LGHNA and YSLEER. V lost 4 bases and J 5 bases, leaving 13 bases between the germline ends. There are 14 residues in the CDR3.

This clonotype was counted ten times or more. This chain connects TRBV3-1 to TRBJ2-3; the D gene is possibly TRBD1 (6 bases). The CDR3 runs to 13 residues. The V and J ends lost 6 bases and 1 base respectively, with 8 bases between them. Germline V gene data show CDR1 as LGHDT and CDR2 as YNNKEL (reference sequence). In DNA form, the CDR3 reads TGTGCCAGCAGATACAGGGGCACAGATACGCAGTATTTT. Translating gives CASRYRGTDTQYF.

V gene TRBV7-9 combines with J gene TRBJ2-3; D possibly matches TRBD1 or TRBD2 (5 bases each). Germline V gene lookup returns CDR1 SEHNR and CDR2 FQNEAQ (reference sequence). The length of the CDR3 is 14 residues. Trimming took 3 bases from V and 3 from J, leaving 10 bases between them. The CDR3 DNA is TGTGCCAGCAGCTTCGGGACCGCGACAGATACGCAGTATTTT. This codes for CASSFGTATDTQYF.

The rearrangement links TRBV5-1 to TRBJ2-1; 10 bases line up with TRBD1. The CDR3 totals 16 residues. Per germline, CDR1 SGHRS and CDR2 YFSETQ. V shed 4 bases, J shed 4 bases, and the junction held 8 bases outside the gene matches. CDR3 DNA: TGCGCCAGCAGCGCTACCCCGGGACAGGGGTACAATGAGCAGTTCTTC. Its protein is CASSATPGQGYNEQFF.

The rearrangement links TRBV9 to TRBJ1-1; D remains unclear. The length of the CDR3 is 15 residues. Germline CDR1 and CDR2: SGDLS and YYNGEE. V dropped 0 bases and J dropped 1 base, with 10 bases sitting between them. The CDR3 protein is CASSVGLGSNTEAFF. CDR3 nucleotide sequence: TGTGCCAGCAGCGTAGGATTAGGGTCGAACACTGAAGCTTTCTTT.

This rearrangement joins TRBV4-1 to TRBJ2-1; 12 bases match TRBD2. V lost 4 bases to trimming and J lost 4 bases; unmatched junction nucleotides: 8. Per the germline V gene, CDR1 is MGHRA and CDR2 is YSYEKL. The CDR3 is 17 amino acids. This chain's CDR3 is CASSPETSGGLYNEQFF. Here the CDR3 DNA reads TGCGCCAGCAGCCCCGAGACTAGCGGGGGACTGTACAATGAGCAGTTCTTC.

About this clonotype itself: A single base separates this from a much larger clone, so it may be a read error. The rearrangement joins TRBV29-1 to TRBJ2-5; a weak D match, TRBD1 (6 bases). Deletions cut 7 bases from V and 2 bases from J, with 17 bases between. CDR3 length equals 14 residues. Germline V lookup: CDR1 SQVTM, CDR2 ANQGSEA. CDR3 loop: CSAGETGGQETQYF. For the CDR3, the DNA is TGCAGCGCAGGGGAGACAGGTGGTCAAGAGACCCAGTACTTC.

This clonotype appeared many times. The rearrangement links TRBV7-2 to TRBJ2-3, with D perhaps TRBD2 (7 bases). Trimming removed 1 base at V and 2 bases at J, with 10 bases between. This CDR3 contains 15 residues. The germline gives CDR1 SGHTA, CDR2 FQGNSA. CDR3 sequence (DNA): TGTGCCAGCAGCTTAGGGGGGGGCTACACAGATACGCAGTATTTT. It translates to CASSLGGGYTDTQYF.

This clonotype appeared many times. The V call is TRBV29-1, the J call TRBJ2-7; D perhaps matches TRBD1 (5 bases). The V and J ends lost 0 bases and 2 bases respectively, with 11 bases between them. The V gene's germline CDR1 is SQVTM and CDR2 ANQGSEA. This CDR3 has 14 residues. CDR3 nucleotides: TGCAGCGTTGAAGAGCAAGGGGCCGCCTACGAGCAGTACTTC. It translates to CSVEEQGAAYEQYF.

V usage is TRBV30 and J usage is TRBJ1-1; TRBD1 might be the D (5 bases). Germline V CDR1 and CDR2: GTSNPN, SVGIG (reference sequence). V gave up 2 bases and J gave up 4 bases, with 14 bases separating them. CDR3 length: 14 residues. The CDR3 here is CAWSSIWQGTEAFF. The DNA of the CDR3 is TGTGCCTGGAGTTCCATCTGGCAGGGCACTGAAGCTTTCTTT.

This clonotype was detected many times. This rearrangement joins TRBV12-3 or TRBV12-4 to TRBJ1-5; 9 bases line up with TRBD1. The CDR3 is 17 residues long. The junction had 9 bases not matched to a gene; V was cut back by 3 bases and J by 3 bases. Here the CDR3 DNA reads TGTGCCAGCAGTTTTCGGACAGGGGCGTCAATCAATCAGCCCCAGCATTTT. Its protein product is CASSFRTGASINQPQHF.

This clonotype has just a few counts. The chain links TRBV28 to TRBJ2-1; TRBD1 matches at 8 bases. This CDR3 comprises 16 residues. After removal of 5 bases from V and 4 bases from J, the junction contained 10 bases not matched to a gene. Germline V gene lookup returns CDR1 MDHEN and CDR2 SYDVKM. CDR3 sequence reads: CASSGSGTGRYNEQFF. As DNA, the CDR3 is TGTGCCAGCAGTGGCTCCGGGACAGGCAGGTACAATGAGCAGTTCTTC.

Many counts were recorded for this clonotype. This rearrangement joins TRBV28 to TRBJ2-6; D may match TRBD1 or TRBD2 (5 bases each). Germline V lookup: CDR1 MDHEN, CDR2 SYDVKM. The CDR3 is 16 amino acids. Trimming shortened V by 8 bases and J by 0 bases, and 14 bases separated the two germline ends. The CDR3 sequence: CASVGPQSSGANVLTF. CDR3 nucleotide sequence: TGTGCCAGCGTGGGACCACAAAGCTCTGGGGCCAACGTCCTGACTTTC.

The chain carries TRBV11-2 and TRBJ2-5; D unresolved. The CDR3 has 15 amino acids. Germline V CDR1 and CDR2: SGHAT, FQNNGV. The V and J ends lost 5 bases and 7 bases respectively, with 20 bases between them. CDR3 region: CASSPGVGASGTQYF. CDR3 sequence (DNA): TGTGCCAGCAGCCCTGGGGTAGGAGCTTCTGGGACCCAGTACTTC.